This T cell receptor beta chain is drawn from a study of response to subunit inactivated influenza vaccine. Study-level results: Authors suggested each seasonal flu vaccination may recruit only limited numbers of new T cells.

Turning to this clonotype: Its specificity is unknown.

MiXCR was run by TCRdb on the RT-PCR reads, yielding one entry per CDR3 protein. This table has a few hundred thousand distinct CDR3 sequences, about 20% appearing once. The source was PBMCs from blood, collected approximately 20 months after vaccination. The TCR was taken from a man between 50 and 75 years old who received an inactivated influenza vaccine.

Here the CDR3 reads CASSQILYGQGVPEDTQYF. In nucleotides, the CDR3 is TGTGCCAGCAGCCAAATCCTTTATGGACAGGGGGTACCCGAAGATACGCAGTATTTT. The rearrangement joins TRBV5-6 to TRBJ2-3; 10 bases agree with TRBD1. After removal of 4 bases from V and 5 bases from J, the junction contained 19 bases not matched to a gene. This CDR3 contains 19 residues. The V gene's germline CDR1 is SGHDT and CDR2 YYEEEE.